This T cell receptor (beta chain) was sequenced during a study of T-cell reconstitution after alpha-beta-depleted transplantation in children. Study observations and caveats: By about two months after transplant, alpha-beta T cells reportedly arose from several hundred graft clones that had expanded. Surviving thymic progenitors and recipient T cells were the source of high TCRbeta diversity at day 60 in some patients.

The library targeted TCRbeta and was prepared with unique molecular identifiers. TCRdb re-derived calls from the PCR reads in MiXCR, one entry per CDR3 protein. Of about a million distinct CDR3 sequences listed, roughly 29% are singletons. About this clonotype: What it recognizes is unknown.

The receptor comes from a boy in the first two years of life who had a stem cell transplant for SCID, so the T cells may come from the graft donor. The source was PBMCs, mostly from graft donor cells, collected 360 days after TCRalphabeta/CD19-depleted stem cell transplant.

In DNA form, the CDR3 reads TGTGCCAGCAGTTTCCTAAGGGGGCGGCGGGCTAATGAAAAACTGTTTTTT. As protein: CASSFLRGRRANEKLFF. The chain couples TRBV6-5 to TRBJ1-4, with 7 bases lining up with TRBD1. CDR3 length: 17 amino acids. Germline CDR1 reads MNHEY; CDR2 reads SVGAGI. The J segment lost 3 bases and the V segment lost 4 bases, leaving 11 bases of the junction unmatched.